The 26 T cell receptor beta chains listed next were all sequenced from one sample in a study of T cell clonotyping in hematopoietic cell transplantation. The protocol was immunoSEQ multiplex PCR, while the TCRdb copy is restricted to in-frame clones and leaves out a portion. This table holds about 41,000 clones, about 95% found once. Sequencing was done on a sample of peripheral blood mononuclear cells. The receptors were sampled from a man in his thirties or forties in good health. Some clones in this sample may be carry-over from other donors' samples.

This chain joins TRBV11-3 and TRBJ2-4; either TRBD1 or TRBD2 may supply D (5 bases each). There are 17 residues in the CDR3. Germline V gene sequence: CDR1 SGHNT, CDR2 YENEEA. V gave up 4 bases and J gave up 0 bases, with 16 bases separating them. The DNA of the CDR3 is TGTGCCAGCAGCTCCCTTCACTGGGGGATAGCCAAAAACATTCAGTACTTC. Translation: CASSSLHWGIAKNIQYF. Filled out from reference TRBV11-3 and TRBJ2-4, the complete variable domain reads EAGVVQSPRYKIIEKKQPVAFWCNPISGHNTLYWYLQNLGQGPELLIRYENEEAVDDSQLPKDRFSAERLKGVDSTLKIQPAELGDSAVYLCASSSLHWGIAKNIQYFGAGTRLSVL.

The chain recombines TRBV29-1 with TRBJ2-7; 7 nucleotides align to TRBD1. The V and J ends lost 6 bases and 2 bases, in that order; junction bases with no gene match: 7. The V gene's germline CDR1 is SQVTM and CDR2 ANQGSEA. The CDR3 is made up of 13 amino acids. The CDR3 loop is CSVRRTGTYEQYF. The CDR3 DNA reads as TGCAGCGTCCGACGGACAGGCACCTACGAGCAGTACTTC.

J is TRBJ2-7 and V is TRBV7-2, with D unresolved. Trimming stripped 0 bases from V and 3 bases from J, with 9 bases between. The CDR3 has 14 amino acids. Per the germline V gene, CDR1 is SGHTA and CDR2 is FQGNSA. The DNA of the CDR3 is TGTGCCAGCAGCTTAGCCACCACGGGCTACGAGCAGTACTTC. As protein: CASSLATTGYEQYF. The full variable domain, with the rest looked up from reference TRBV7-2 and TRBJ2-7, is GAGVSQSPSNKVTEKGKDVELRCDPISGHTALYWYRQSLGQGLEFLIYFQGNSAPDKSGLPSDRFSAERTGGSVSTLTIQRTQQEDSAVYLCASSLATTGYEQYFGPGTRLTVT.

This clone occurred once. The chain uses TRBV27 and TRBJ1-5; possible D gene TRBD1, 5 bases. The CDR3 is made up of 17 amino acids. Looked up from germline, CDR1 is MNHEY and CDR2 is SMNVEV (reference sequence). V was trimmed by 3 bases and J by 4 bases, leaving 19 bases between them. DNA for the CDR3: TGTGCCAGCAGTTTTCGGGGGGGGTTCCCTCCTAATCAGCCCCAGCATTTT. Protein sequence: CASSFRGGFPPNQPQHF.

V usage is TRBV9 and J usage is TRBJ1-5, with D possibly matching TRBD1 (6 bases). There are 14 residues in the CDR3. Trimming pared 0 bases from V and 2 bases from J, leaving 6 bases between. Germline assignment: CDR1 SGDLS and CDR2 YYNGEE. CDR3 bases: TGTGCCAGCAGCGTAGCAGGGGGCAATCAGCCCCAGCATTTT. Its protein is CASSVAGGNQPQHF.

The chain recombines TRBV7-2 with TRBJ2-3; D assignment may be TRBD1 or TRBD2 (5 bases each). This CDR3 has 14 amino acids. V was shortened by 2 bases and J by 2 bases, with 8 bases between the two germline ends. Germline-derived CDR1 and CDR2 are SGHTA and FQGNSA. CDR3 DNA: TGTGCCAGCAGCTTAAGAGGGGCCACAGATACGCAGTATTTT. Its translation is CASSLRGATDTQYF.

The chain combines TRBV11-2 with TRBJ1-6, with D maybe TRBD1 (6 bases). With 7 bases removed from V and 7 bases from J, the gap between germline ends came to 14 bases. The CDR3 loop spans 14 amino acids. Germline V gives CDR1 SGHAT, CDR2 FQNNGV. CDR3 nucleotides: TGTGCCAGCACCCCCGGGGGCGCGAATTCACCCCTCCACTTT. Translating gives CASTPGGANSPLHF.

The chain joins TRBV19 to TRBJ2-1; tentative D call: TRBD2 (5 bases). V was cut by 3 bases and J by 5 bases, with 17 bases left in between. From germline, CDR1 is LNHDA and CDR2 SQIVND (reference sequence). The CDR3 consists of 16 residues. CDR3 protein: CASSISWASYNNEQFF. The CDR3 DNA is TGTGCCAGTAGTATCAGTTGGGCTAGCTATAACAATGAGCAGTTCTTC. Drawing the rest from reference TRBV19 and TRBJ2-1, the complete variable domain is DGGITQSPKYLFRKEGQNVTLSCEQNLNHDAMYWYRQDPGQGLRLIYYSQIVNDFQKGDIAEGYSVSREKKESFPLTVTSAQKNPTAFYLCASSISWASYNNEQFFGPGTRLTVL.

The chain is built from TRBV6-1 and TRBJ1-5; unclear D gene. The CDR3 runs 12 residues. CDR1 MNHNS and CDR2 SASEGT come from the germline V gene. Trimming removed 8 bases from V and 3 bases from J, with 8 bases in between. Here the CDR3 reads CASLGYNQPQHF. CDR3 DNA: TGTGCCAGCTTGGGATACAATCAGCCCCAGCATTTT.

The rearrangement links TRBV11-3 to TRBJ2-5; no clear D gene. Trimming removed 0 bases from V and 5 bases from J, with 7 bases in between. CDR1 is SGHNT, CDR2 YENEEA, per germline. The CDR3 consists of 13 residues. This CDR3 reads CASSLDHYETQYF. The CDR3 DNA is TGTGCCAGCAGCTTAGATCATTATGAGACCCAGTACTTC. The entire variable domain, with the rest obtained from reference TRBV11-3 and TRBJ2-5, is as follows: EAGVVQSPRYKIIEKKQPVAFWCNPISGHNTLYWYLQNLGQGPELLIRYENEEAVDDSQLPKDRFSAERLKGVDSTLKIQPAELGDSAVYLCASSLDHYETQYFGPGTRLLVL.

The chain couples TRBV5-6 to TRBJ2-3; TRBD1 might be the D (6 bases). There are 12 residues in the CDR3. V shed 6 bases and J shed 13 bases, with 18 bases lying between them. The germline gives CDR1 SGHDT, CDR2 YYEEEE. CDR3 protein: CASTQGSLVKYF. The CDR3 nucleotides are TGTGCCAGCACTCAGGGGAGCCTGGTCAAGTATTTT.

The chain has TRBV6-1 and TRBJ1-3; possibly TRBD1 for D (5 bases). Trimming shortened V by 7 bases and J by 4 bases, and 14 bases separated the two germline ends. The CDR3 is 14 amino acids. Germline assignment: CDR1 MNHNS and CDR2 SASEGT. The CDR3 coding sequence is TGTGCCAGCATAGCGGGACCGGCCGGAAACACCATATATTTT. As protein: CASIAGPAGNTIYF.

The CDR3: CASSERRLATYNEQFF. The CDR3, as DNA: TGTGCCAGCAGTGAAAGGCGACTAGCCACCTACAATGAGCAGTTCTTC. This chain joins TRBV6-1 and TRBJ2-1, with 7 positions matching TRBD2. J lost 2 bases, V lost 2 bases, and 6 bases had no gene match. Germline lookup yields CDR1 MNHNS and CDR2 SASEGT. This CDR3 spans 16 amino acids.

J is TRBJ2-7 and V is TRBV19; 7 nucleotides align to TRBD1. Germline V gene sequence: CDR1 LNHDA, CDR2 SQIVND (reference sequence). J was trimmed by 4 bases and V by 5 bases; bases with no gene match: 5. The CDR3 is 13 residues long. The CDR3 DNA follows: TGTGCCAGTAGTCCGGGACAGATATACGAGCAGTACTTC. It translates to CASSPGQIYEQYF.

The rearrangement uses TRBV7-2 and TRBJ2-6; no firm D call. Germline loops: CDR1 SGHTA, CDR2 FQGNSA. V was cut by 1 base and J by 0 bases, with 4 bases left in between. The length of the CDR3 is 15 residues. The CDR3 bases are TGTGCCAGCAGCTTAGGGGCCTCTGGGGCCAACGTCCTGACTTTC. Its translation is CASSLGASGANVLTF.

V gene TRBV30 combines with J gene TRBJ2-5, with 7 bases matching TRBD1. Per the germline V gene, CDR1 is GTSNPN and CDR2 is SVGIG (reference sequence). The CDR3 sequence is 17 residues long. J gave up 1 base and V 2 bases, and 13 bases lay outside the gene matches. Here the CDR3 reads CAWSRSVRPGGQETQYF. DNA of the CDR3: TGTGCCTGGAGTAGGTCCGTCCGCCCAGGGGGCCAAGAGACCCAGTACTTC.

This clone was recorded once. The chain has TRBV10-3 and TRBJ2-3; maybe TRBD1 (5 bases). V dropped 3 bases and J dropped 1 base, with 11 bases sitting between them. The CDR3 has 15 amino acids. Per germline, CDR1 ENHRY and CDR2 SYGVKD. The CDR3 spells CAISESGSGTDTQYF. Written as DNA, the CDR3 is TGTGCCATCAGTGAATCAGGGTCCGGCACAGATACGCAGTATTTT.

This chain joins TRBV11-1 and TRBJ1-5, with D maybe TRBD1 (6 bases). Trimming removed 1 base from V and 5 bases from J, with 12 bases in between. This CDR3 spans 15 amino acids. The germline CDR1 and CDR2 sequences are SGHAT and FQDESV (reference sequence). The CDR3 loop reads CASSLDGGADQPQHF. The DNA for the CDR3 is TGTGCCAGCAGCTTAGATGGGGGGGCTGATCAGCCCCAGCATTTT.

The chain links TRBV5-4 to TRBJ2-1; no reliable D call. V was trimmed by 5 bases and J by 0 bases, leaving 12 bases between them. Germline V gene data show CDR1 as SGHNT and CDR2 as YYREEE (reference sequence). CDR3 length: 15 amino acids. The CDR3 reads CASSPTVSSYNEQFF. In nucleotides, the CDR3 is TGTGCCAGCAGTCCGACGGTGAGCTCCTACAATGAGCAGTTCTTC.

The chain is built from TRBV25-1 and TRBJ1-2, with D perhaps matching TRBD1 (6 bases). V lost 1 base and J 8 bases, leaving 20 bases between the germline ends. Germline lookup yields CDR1 MGHDK and CDR2 SYGVNS. The length of the CDR3 is 16 residues. The CDR3 loop is CASSESPGTPMGGYTF. As DNA, the CDR3 is TGTGCCAGCAGTGAATCCCCCGGGACACCCATGGGGGGCTACACCTTC.

J is TRBJ2-3 and V is TRBV6-1; D not certain. V lost 10 bases to trimming and J lost 10 bases, with 18 bases between them. CDR3 size: 12 residues. CDR1 is MNHNS, CDR2 SASEGT, per germline. The CDR3 loop reads CATIYTGEAQYF. The DNA for the CDR3 is TGTGCCACCATATATACGGGTGAGGCGCAGTATTTT.

The CDR3 sequence is CASRGNADTQYF. In DNA form, the CDR3 reads TGTGCCAGCAGAGGGAATGCAGATACGCAGTATTTT. V gene TRBV6-5 combines with J gene TRBJ2-3, with unresolved D. The CDR3 is 12 residues long. The germline gives CDR1 MNHEY, CDR2 SVGAGI. The V gene lost 6 bases and the J gene lost 4 bases, with 8 bases spanning the gap.

The J gene is TRBJ2-1, the V gene TRBV14; D perhaps matches TRBD1 (5 bases). Germline CDR1 reads SGHDN; CDR2 reads FVKESK. Trimming removed 0 bases from V and 2 bases from J, with 20 bases in between. The CDR3 contains 19 residues. This CDR3 is CASSQDKKGNRKAYNEQFF. The CDR3 DNA reads as TGTGCCAGCAGCCAAGACAAAAAGGGAAACAGGAAGGCCTACAATGAGCAGTTCTTC. The whole variable domain, filled in from reference TRBV14 and TRBJ2-1, reads EAGVTQFPSHSVIEKGQTVTLRCDPISGHDNLYWYRRVMGKEIKFLLHFVKESKQDESGMPNNRFLAERTGGTYSTLKVQPAELEDSGVYFCASSQDKKGNRKAYNEQFFGPGTRLTVL.

The chain is built from TRBV19 and TRBJ2-3; D is perhaps TRBD1 (7 bases). Germline assignment: CDR1 LNHDA and CDR2 SQIVND (reference sequence). The length of the CDR3 is 17 residues. V lost 1 base and J lost 5, with 19 bases in between. This CDR3 is CASSIGRGSTGEDTQYF. DNA of the CDR3: TGTGCCAGTAGTATAGGTCGGGGGTCCACAGGGGAAGATACGCAGTATTTT.

The V gene is TRBV5-6, the J gene TRBJ1-2; 8 nucleotides line up with TRBD1. The CDR3 extends over 15 amino acids. In germline, CDR1 is SGHDT, CDR2 YYEEEE. Losses at the gene ends were 1 base for V and 8 bases for J; bases not matched to a gene: 10. CDR3: CASSLFPGGIPGYTF. The CDR3 DNA reads as TGTGCCAGCAGCTTGTTCCCAGGGGGCATTCCGGGCTACACCTTC.

CDR3 nucleotide sequence: TGTGCCTGGACTAGCGGGGGCACAGATACGCAGTATTTT. The encoded protein is CAWTSGGTDTQYF. This chain joins TRBV30 and TRBJ2-3, with 9 bases lining up with TRBD2. The V gene's germline CDR1 is GTSNPN and CDR2 SVGIG (reference sequence). The J segment lost 1 base and the V segment lost 4 bases, leaving 0 bases of the junction unmatched. This CDR3 has 13 amino acids.